This TCR beta chain was recovered during a study of CXCR3-negative and CXCR3-positive naive CD8 T cells (dated by TCRdb to the late 2010s). About the study as a whole: In total, some 140 million TRB reads were obtained, which works out to roughly 1.5 +/- 0.3 million reads per library. The TRBV-TRBJ cluster analysis covered naive subsets from five or six donors and memory cells from 3 donors. The diversity and physicochemical repertoire analyses included about a dozen donors pooled from two independent experiments.

For each CD8+ T cell subset, flow sorting was done in triplicate, and under 350,000 cells per subset went directly into RLT lysis buffer. To exclude memory contaminants, naive CD8+ T cells were stringently defined as CD45RO-CCR7+CD27+CD95-. Standard density gradient centrifugation was used to isolate peripheral blood mononuclear cells from buffy coats. A FACSAria III was used to flow-sort naive CD8+ T cells into CXCR3-negative and CXCR3-positive populations. Total RNA was extracted from sorted cells with an RNeasy Mini Kit. Sequenced on a NextSeq 550. The Human TCR Profiling Kit (MiLaboratory) was used to prepare UMI-labeled 5' RACE TRB cDNA libraries. The full amount of extracted RNA was used for cDNA synthesis, and the full amount of resulting cDNA was used for PCR amplification. Libraries were prepared in parallel with an identical number of PCR cycles. The authors' pipeline ran thus. With a minimum of two reads required per UMI, MIGEC and MiXCR pulled out about 50,000 +/- 10,000 unique UMI-labeled TRB cDNA molecules from each library. On average, each library contained approximately 40,000 +/- 10,000 functional in-frame TRB CDR3 nucleotide clonotypes without stop codons. Diversity metrics, including normalized Shannon-Wiener and Chao1, were computed in VDJtools after downsampling to 5000 UMI-labeled TRB molecules per sample. VDJtools computed clonotype-size-weighted physicochemical properties of the central five CDR3 residues: interaction energy, strength, volume and Kidera factor 4. TCRdb reprocessed the reads and assigns one entry to each CDR3 protein sequence, leaving out DNA. The V and J calls follow TCRdb's processing rather than the paper's. This sample's listing comprises fewer than 95,000 distinct CDR3 sequences. The top ten clones comprise approximately 1% of the sample.

Remarks on this clonotype: Its target antigen remains unknown.

Overall study outcomes, separate from this receptor: Because surface CD5, which has been linked to self-reactivity in mice, was comparable between naive subsets, TCR interaction strength was also inferred from TRB CDR3 physicochemical properties. Freshly isolated PBMCs were used for most assays because CXCR3 expression went down partially after cryopreservation. Within the same donor, TRBV-TRBJ usage looked similar between naive CXCR3-negative and CXCR3-positive cells, but memory cells had distinct patterns. Compared with CXCR3-negative naive cells, CXCR3-positive naive cells had TRB CDR3s with higher hydrophobicity (lower Kidera factor 4), lower energy, and higher strength and volume indices. Both naive subsets had comparably high repertoire diversity, while memory CD8+ T cells had much lower repertoire diversity.

What was sequenced was naive CXCR3- CD8+ T cells from blood. Reading the label with the study, this specimen's cell subset or site is: CD45RO-CCR7+CD27+CD95- naive CD8+ T cells lacking CXCR3 (TNR3-). The sequence was obtained from a human donor in good health. Some clones in this sample may be carry-over from other donors' samples.

The CDR3 loop reads CASSDMAVDEQFF. The chain employs TRBV6-1 and TRBJ2-1. In the germline V gene, CDR1 corresponds to MNHNS and CDR2 to SASEGT. From the cysteine up to the phenylalanine, the CDR3 has a length of 13 residues. The entry carries no DNA sequence.